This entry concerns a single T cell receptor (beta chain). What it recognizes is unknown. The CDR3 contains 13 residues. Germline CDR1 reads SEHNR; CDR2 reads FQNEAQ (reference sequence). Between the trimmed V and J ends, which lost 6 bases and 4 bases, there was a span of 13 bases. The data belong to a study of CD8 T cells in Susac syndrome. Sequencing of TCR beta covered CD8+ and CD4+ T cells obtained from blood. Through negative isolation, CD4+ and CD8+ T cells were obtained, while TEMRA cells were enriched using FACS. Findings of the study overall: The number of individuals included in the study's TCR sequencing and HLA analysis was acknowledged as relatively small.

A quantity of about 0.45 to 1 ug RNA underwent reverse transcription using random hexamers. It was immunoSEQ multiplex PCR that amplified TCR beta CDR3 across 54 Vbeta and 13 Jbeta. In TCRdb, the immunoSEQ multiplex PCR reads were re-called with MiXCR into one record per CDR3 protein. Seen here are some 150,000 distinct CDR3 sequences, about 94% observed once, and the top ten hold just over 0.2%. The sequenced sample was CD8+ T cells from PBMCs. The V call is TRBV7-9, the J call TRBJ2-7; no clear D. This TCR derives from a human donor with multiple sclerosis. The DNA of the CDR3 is TGTGCCAGCAGGTCGGGCCTGGAGTACGAGCAGTACTTC. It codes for CASRSGLEYEQYF.